This TCR beta chain came from a study of CD8+ T cells in alopecia areata. Study-level results: Alopecia totalis/universalis scalp especially showed more expanded CD8+ clones than normal scalp.

CDR1 GTSNPN and CDR2 SVGIG come from the germline V gene (reference sequence). This CDR3 comprises 15 residues. J lost 2 bases, V lost 3 bases, and 3 bases had no gene match. In regard to this clone: Its antigen is not identified.

Extracted RNA was reverse transcribed, and the resulting cDNA served as sequencing template. Using immunoSEQ multiplex PCR, the repertoire was profiled, and TCRdb retains in-frame clones only, with some absent. The sample shows approximately 150,000 clones, 40% to 65% of them seen only once. The TCR originated in a human donor with alopecia areata. The chain couples TRBV30 to TRBJ2-6, with 8 positions matching TRBD1. Sequenced here: CD4+ T cells sorted from blood, sampled at week 0. In DNA, the CDR3 is TGTGCCTGGAGCTCAGGGGGCGCTGGGGCCAACGTCCTGACTTTC. Its protein is CAWSSGGAGANVLTF.